This record covers a single T cell receptor (beta chain). Its cognate antigen is unknown. Patients selected for sequencing had displayed CD8+CD57+ cell expansion by flow cytometry. CDR1 and CDR2 (germline): SGHNT, YENEEA. Trimming took 0 bases from V and 5 from J, leaving 8 bases between them. This CDR3 is 13 amino acids long. These data originate in a study of CD8+CD57+ T cells in acquired aplastic anemia. Study as a whole: On average, sorted CD4+ and CD8+ cells gave 3.2 ug of DNA.

The study, taken as a whole, reports: Roughly 31 CD8+ CDR3 sequences were shared between patients and controls.

The template used for profiling TCR beta VDJ and CDR3 was genomic DNA. TCRdb re-called the reads with MiXCR, one entry per CDR3 protein. The table lists approximately 260,000 distinct CDR3 sequences, roughly 82% of them singletons. The V and J genes are TRBV11-3 and TRBJ2-7, with unresolved D. Sample: sorted CD4+, CD8+, or CD8+CD57+ T cells (not recorded which) from PBMCs. The clonotype comes from a human donor with aplastic anemia. The CDR3 DNA reads as TGTGCCAGCAGCTTAGAGAGCACAGACGAGCAGTACGTC. Its translation: CASSLESTDEQYV.